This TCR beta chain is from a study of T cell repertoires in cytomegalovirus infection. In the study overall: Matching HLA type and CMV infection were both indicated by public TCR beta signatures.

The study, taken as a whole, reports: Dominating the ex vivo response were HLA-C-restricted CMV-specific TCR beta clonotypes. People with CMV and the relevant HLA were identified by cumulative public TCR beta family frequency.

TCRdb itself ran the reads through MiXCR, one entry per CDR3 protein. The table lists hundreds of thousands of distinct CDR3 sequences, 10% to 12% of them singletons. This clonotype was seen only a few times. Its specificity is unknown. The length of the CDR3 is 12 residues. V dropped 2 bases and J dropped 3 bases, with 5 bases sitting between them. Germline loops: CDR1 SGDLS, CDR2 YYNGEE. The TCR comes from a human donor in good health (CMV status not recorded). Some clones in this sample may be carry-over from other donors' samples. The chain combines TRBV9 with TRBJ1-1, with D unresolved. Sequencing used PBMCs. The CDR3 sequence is CASSVGDTEAFF. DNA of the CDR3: TGTGCCAGCAGCGTCGGGGACACTGAAGCTTTCTTT.